This TCR beta chain appears in the sequencing data of a study of T cells in Graves' hyperthyroidism and ophthalmopathy. Whole-study context: Peripheral blood was collected at initial diagnosis, before any treatment.

RNA transcripts yielded amplified TCR beta CDR3 regions. First-round RT-PCR of the TCR CDR3 relied on the HTBI primer set. TCRdb reanalysed the multiplex PCR reads using MiXCR and keeps one entry per CDR3 protein. Here the sample spans hundreds of thousands of distinct CDR3 sequences, around 15% being singletons. This clonotype was detected many times. With 6 bases removed from V and 4 bases from J, the gap between germline ends came to 13 bases. CDR1 is PRHDT, CDR2 FYEKMQ, per germline (reference sequence). CDR3 size: 13 residues. Researchers barred patients who had uncontrolled infection, other autoimmune disease, pregnancy or lactation. The diagnostic basis comprised clinical symptoms, serum thyroxine and TRAb, thyroid ultrasound and orbital computed tomography.

The sequenced sample was blood. This chain links TRBV13 with TRBJ2-7, with D possibly being TRBD1 (6 bases). This receptor was obtained from a woman younger than 35 with Graves' hyperthyroidism. The CDR3 reads CASSEQRGYEQYF. CDR3 DNA: TGTGCCAGCAGTGAACAAAGGGGGTACGAGCAGTACTTC.